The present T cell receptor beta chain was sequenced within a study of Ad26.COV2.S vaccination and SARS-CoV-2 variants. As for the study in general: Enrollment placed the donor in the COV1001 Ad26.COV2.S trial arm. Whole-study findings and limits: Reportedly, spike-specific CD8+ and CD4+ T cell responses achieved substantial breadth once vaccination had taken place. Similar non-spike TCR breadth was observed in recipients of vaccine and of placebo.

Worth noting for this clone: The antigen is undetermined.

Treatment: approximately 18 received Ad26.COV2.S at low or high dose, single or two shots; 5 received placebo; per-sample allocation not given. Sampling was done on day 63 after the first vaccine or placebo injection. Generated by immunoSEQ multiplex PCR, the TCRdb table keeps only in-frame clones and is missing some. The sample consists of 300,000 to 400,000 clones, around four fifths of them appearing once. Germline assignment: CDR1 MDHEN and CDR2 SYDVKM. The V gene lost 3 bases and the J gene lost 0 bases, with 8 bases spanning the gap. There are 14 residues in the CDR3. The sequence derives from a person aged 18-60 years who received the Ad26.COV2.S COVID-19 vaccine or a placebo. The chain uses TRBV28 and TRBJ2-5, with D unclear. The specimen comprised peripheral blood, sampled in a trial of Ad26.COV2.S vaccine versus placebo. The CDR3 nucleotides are TGTGCCAGCAGTTTGGGCAGTCACCAAGAGACCCAGTACTTC. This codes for CASSLGSHQETQYF.